This T cell receptor (beta chain) was obtained from a study of blood T cells in healthy people across ages. Germline V CDR1 and CDR2: SGHAT, FQNNGV. The V end lost 6 bases, the J end lost 5 bases, and 11 bases lay between the germline ends. The CDR3 spans 13 residues. The authors ran a second PCR of about 6 to 11 cycles using a sample-barcoded 5' primer and a J-beta primer mix. TCRdb re-analysed the 5' RACE reads in MiXCR, keeping a single row per CDR3 protein. The sample includes roughly 1.5 million distinct CDR3 sequences, roughly two fifths of them seen just once. The V gene is TRBV11-2, the J gene TRBJ1-5, with TRBD1 as a possible D gene (5 bases). This sequence was found in a woman younger than 30 in good health. Material for sequencing was blood. CDR3 coding DNA: TGTGCCAGCAGTTTGGGGCAGTATCAGCCCCAGCATTTT. Translated: CASSLGQYQPQHF.